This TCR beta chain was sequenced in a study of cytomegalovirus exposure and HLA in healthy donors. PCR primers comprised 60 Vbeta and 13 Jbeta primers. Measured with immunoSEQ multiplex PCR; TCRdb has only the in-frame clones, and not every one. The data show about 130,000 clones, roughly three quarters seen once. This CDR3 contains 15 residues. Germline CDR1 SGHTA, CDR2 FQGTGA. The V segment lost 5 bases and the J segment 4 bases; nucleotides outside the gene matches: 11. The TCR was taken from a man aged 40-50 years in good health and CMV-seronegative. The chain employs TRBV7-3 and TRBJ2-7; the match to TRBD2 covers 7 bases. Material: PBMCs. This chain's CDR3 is CASSPGREFGYEQYF. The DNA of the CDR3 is TGTGCCAGCAGCCCCGGGCGGGAGTTTGGATACGAGCAGTACTTC.